The 20 T cell receptor beta chains given below trace back to one sample, sequenced in a study of cytomegalovirus exposure and HLA in healthy donors (dated by TCRdb to about 2017). Receptor amplification or capture employed the immunoSEQ multiplex PCR assay. The multiplex PCR relied on a mix of 60 forward primers for TCR Vbeta segments and 13 reverse primers for TCR Jbeta segments. As stored in TCRdb, this immuneACCESS dataset retains in-frame rearrangements with V and J assigned. A fraction of the clones does not appear; measured against another copy, unresolved V genes explain less than half of the discrepancy, and the remainder lacks a known reason. This sample lists 200,000 or so clones; approximately 84% were detected once. Roughly 2.6% of the sample is taken by the ten largest. Sample: PBMCs. The origin of the receptors is a woman aged 50 to 60 in good health and CMV-seropositive.

The rearrangement links TRBV5-6 to TRBJ1-2, with 9 bases identical to TRBD1. This CDR3 is built from 14 residues. V lost 0 bases to trimming and J lost 6 bases; unmatched junction nucleotides: 3. Looked up from germline, CDR1 is SGHDT and CDR2 is YYEEEE. The CDR3 DNA reads as TGTGCCAGCAGCTTGGTTACAGGGGGCGATGGCTACACCTTC. This translates into CASSLVTGGDGYTF.

The J gene is TRBJ2-1, the V gene TRBV4-3, with 14 bases aligning to TRBD2. CDR3 length equals 18 residues. Per germline, CDR1 LGHNA and CDR2 YSLEER. The V segment lost 1 base and the J segment 8 bases; nucleotides outside the gene matches: 10. The CDR3 sequence is CASSQGPGTSGGLDEQFF. The CDR3 DNA reads TGCGCCAGCAGCCAAGGTCCCGGGACTAGCGGGGGACTTGATGAGCAGTTCTTC.

Note on this clone: The germline gene is not matched at one end of the junction; a read error may be the cause. The chain couples TRBV5-6 to TRBJ2-5, with a tentative D call TRBD1 (5 bases). The CDR3 is 11 residues long. CDR1 and CDR2 (germline): SGHDT, YYEEEE. CDR3 sequence (DNA): TGTGCCAGCAGCTTGGGACAGTCTATCGACTTC. It is translated as CASSLGQSIDF.

The genes are TRBV28 and TRBJ1-4; a possible D gene is TRBD1 (6 bases). The germline gives CDR1 MDHEN, CDR2 SYDVKM. Trimming took 7 bases from V and 8 from J, leaving 14 bases between them. This CDR3 has 13 residues. Written as DNA, the CDR3 is TGTGCCAGCAACCGGGACAACGTCGAAAAACTGTTTTTT. Its translation is CASNRDNVEKLFF.

This chain connects TRBV4-3 to TRBJ2-2; 7 positions agree with TRBD2. With 0 bases clipped from V and 6 bases from J, the junction kept 4 bases outside the gene matches. Germline loops: CDR1 LGHNA, CDR2 YSLEER. The CDR3 runs to 15 residues. CDR3 residues: CASSQDGGIAGELFF. CDR3 in DNA: TGCGCCAGCAGCCAAGACGGGGGGATTGCCGGGGAGCTGTTTTTT.

The CDR3 region is CASSESGGYTNEQFF. DNA for the CDR3: TGTGCCAGCAGTGAGAGCGGGGGGTACACCAATGAGCAGTTCTTC. V is TRBV2 and J is TRBJ2-1; 9 bases fit TRBD2. The V segment lost 3 bases and the J segment 6 bases; nucleotides outside the gene matches: 6. The CDR3 has 15 amino acids. Germline assignment: CDR1 SNHLY and CDR2 FYNNEI.

This chain uses TRBV9 with TRBJ1-1; D perhaps matches TRBD1 (6 bases). The CDR3 spans 16 residues. Trimming pared 0 bases from V and 4 bases from J, leaving 16 bases between. Germline loops: CDR1 SGDLS, CDR2 YYNGEE. The CDR3 DNA is TGTGCCAGCAGCGTAGCCCCATCGTCAGGGGCCACTGAAGCTTTCTTT. Its translation: CASSVAPSSGATEAFF. Filled out from reference TRBV9 and TRBJ1-1, the complete variable domain reads DSGVTQTPKHLITATGQRVTLRCSPRSGDLSVYWYQQSLDQGLQFLIQYYNGEERAKGNILERFSAQQFPDLHSELNLSSLELGDSALYFCASSVAPSSGATEAFFGQGTRLTVV.

The genes are TRBV19 and TRBJ2-3; 8 bases line up with TRBD2. J was trimmed by 5 bases and V by 5 bases; bases with no gene match: 12. CDR1 is LNHDA and CDR2 is SQIVND in the germline V gene (reference sequence). CDR3 length equals 16 residues. The CDR3 nucleotides read TGTGCCAGTAGTGTCAACATCCCGGGAGGGAAAGATACGCAGTATTTT. Translation gives CASSVNIPGGKDTQYF.

This clone was observed a handful of times. The chain is built from TRBV5-4 and TRBJ2-7, with D possibly TRBD1 on 6 matching bases. The V and J ends lost 0 bases and 1 base respectively, with 11 bases between them. Germline CDR1 reads SGHNT; CDR2 reads YYREEE (reference sequence). This CDR3 comprises 15 residues. CDR3 coding DNA: TGTGCCAGCAGCTTGGAGGGGGAAAGGTCCTACGAGCAGTACTTC. This encodes CASSLEGERSYEQYF.

This sequence joins TRBV6-1 and TRBJ2-3; 9 bases match TRBD2. The trim removed 7 bases at V and 1 base at J, leaving 3 bases unmatched. The CDR3 consists of 14 residues. Germline assignment: CDR1 MNHNS and CDR2 SASEGT. CDR3: CASKRTSGTDTQYF. The CDR3 DNA sequence: TGTGCCAGCAAACGGACTAGCGGCACAGATACGCAGTATTTT.

Written as DNA, the CDR3 is TGTGCCAGCAGCACTAGCGGGGCCTCCTCCGGGAGCCAGTACTTC. It codes for CASSTSGASSGSQYF. This chain joins TRBV9 and TRBJ2-5; TRBD2 matches at 10 bases. Germline values: CDR1 SGDLS, CDR2 YYNGEE. J gave up 10 bases and V 4 bases, and 13 bases lay outside the gene matches. The CDR3 spans 15 residues.

The chain has TRBV5-4 and TRBJ1-5; D unclear. CDR1 is SGHNT, CDR2 YYREEE, per germline (reference sequence). This CDR3 contains 14 residues. V lost 0 bases and J 3 bases, leaving 7 bases between the germline ends. For the CDR3, the DNA is TGTGCCAGCAGCTTGGGGACTGTCAATCAGCCCCAGCATTTT. Protein sequence: CASSLGTVNQPQHF.

V is TRBV6-1 and J is TRBJ1-2, with D hard to call. V lost 5 bases, J lost 6 bases, and 13 bases lay in between. CDR1 MNHNS and CDR2 SASEGT come from the germline V gene. This CDR3 contains 13 residues. CDR3 in DNA: TGTGCCAGCAGTTTCGGGGAAGCTAATGGCTACACCTTC. Translation: CASSFGEANGYTF.

The genes are TRBV18 and TRBJ1-3; D perhaps matches TRBD1 (5 bases). The CDR3 loop spans 12 amino acids. Germline loops: CDR1 KGHSH, CDR2 LQKENI. The ends were cut back, 5 bases at V and 6 bases at J, with 8 bases in the middle. CDR3 loop: CASSEGENTIYF. Written as DNA, the CDR3 is TGTGCCAGCTCAGAAGGGGAAAACACCATATATTTT.

The CDR3 bases are TGTGCCAGCAGCCCCCGGACCAGGCGAGCGGGTTCCTACAATGAGCAGTTCTTC. Amino acids: CASSPRTRRAGSYNEQFF. The gene calls are TRBV7-9 and TRBJ2-1; TRBD2 might be the D (6 bases). V dropped 5 bases and J dropped 1 base, with 21 bases sitting between them. Germline-derived CDR1 and CDR2 are SEHNR and FQNEAQ (reference sequence). The CDR3 runs 18 residues. The full variable domain, with the rest looked up from reference TRBV7-9 and TRBJ2-1, is DTGVSQNPRHKITKRGQNVTFRCDPISEHNRLYWYRQTLGQGPEFLTYFQNEAQLEKSRLLSDRFSAERPKGSFSTLEIQRTEQGDSAMYLCASSPRTRRAGSYNEQFFGPGTRLTVL.

The rearrangement links TRBV19 to TRBJ2-5; 8 bases fit TRBD2. Germline CDR1 and CDR2: LNHDA and SQIVND (reference sequence). The junction had 5 bases not matched to a gene; V was cut back by 4 bases and J by 1 base. CDR3 length: 15 residues. The CDR3 DNA reads as TGTGCCAGTAGTACCCAAAGCGGGAGCCAAGAGACCCAGTACTTC. Amino acids: CASSTQSGSQETQYF.

V is TRBV25-1 and J is TRBJ1-6, with 7 bases aligning to TRBD1. The V segment lost 5 bases and the J segment 2 bases; nucleotides outside the gene matches: 9. Germline-derived CDR1 and CDR2 are MGHDK and SYGVNS. The CDR3 is 17 amino acids. CDR3 in amino acids: CASSPRDRSTYNSPLHF. CDR3 DNA sequence: TGTGCCAGCAGTCCCCGGGACAGAAGTACCTATAATTCACCCCTCCACTTT. The full variable domain, with the rest looked up from reference TRBV25-1 and TRBJ1-6, is EADIYQTPRYLVIGTGKKITLECSQTMGHDKMYWYQQDPGMELHLIHYSYGVNSTEKGDLSSESTVSRIRTEHFPLTLESARPSHTSQYLCASSPRDRSTYNSPLHFGNGTRLTVT.

The rearrangement uses TRBV5-4 and TRBJ1-4; D possibly corresponds to TRBD1 (5 bases). Deletions cut 4 bases from V and 8 bases from J, with 18 bases between. CDR3 length: 15 residues. Germline V gene lookup returns CDR1 SGHNT and CDR2 YYREEE (reference sequence). CDR3 DNA sequence: TGTGCCAGCAGCCCGGAAGGGACGGGAGGGGAAAAACTGTTTTTT. Residues: CASSPEGTGGEKLFF.

The rearrangement links TRBV4-1 to TRBJ2-1; 9 bases agree with TRBD1. V was pared by 3 bases and J by 2 bases, with 5 bases of the junction left unmatched. This CDR3 is built from 16 residues. Germline values: CDR1 MGHRA, CDR2 YSYEKL. The DNA of the CDR3 is TGCGCCAGCAGCCAGTTTGACAGGGGGGCCTACAATGAGCAGTTCTTC. Protein sequence: CASSQFDRGAYNEQFF.

This chain joins TRBV27 and TRBJ1-2, with D possibly matching TRBD1 (6 bases). From germline, CDR1 is MNHEY and CDR2 SMNVEV (reference sequence). V was clipped by 6 bases and J by 6 bases, with 20 bases between them. The CDR3 runs 15 residues. The CDR3 DNA sequence: TGTGCCAGCAGCCACAGGGCGGGCGCCGGGGATGGCTACACCTTC. As protein: CASSHRAGAGDGYTF.